This T cell receptor (beta chain) was retrieved from a study of T cell responses to AZD1222 COVID-19 vaccine. Some clones are missing from TCRdb's copy, which holds only in-frame ones; the method was immunoSEQ multiplex PCR. The sample lists 95,000 to 150,000 clones; 70% to 85% were seen once. CDR1 and CDR2 (germline): SGHTA, FQGNSA. The CDR3 spans 14 residues. V was shortened by 4 bases and J by 6 bases, with 13 bases between the two germline ends. This rearrangement joins TRBV7-2 to TRBJ2-1; D possibly corresponds to TRBD2 (6 bases). This material consisted of peripheral blood, taken 28 days after the second AZD1222 dose. This clonotype originated in an adult who received the AZD1222 COVID-19 vaccine. The CDR3 nucleotides are TGTGCCAGCAGCTCCGCCGCCGGGGGCAATGAGCAGTTCTTC. It encodes CASSSAAGGNEQFF.